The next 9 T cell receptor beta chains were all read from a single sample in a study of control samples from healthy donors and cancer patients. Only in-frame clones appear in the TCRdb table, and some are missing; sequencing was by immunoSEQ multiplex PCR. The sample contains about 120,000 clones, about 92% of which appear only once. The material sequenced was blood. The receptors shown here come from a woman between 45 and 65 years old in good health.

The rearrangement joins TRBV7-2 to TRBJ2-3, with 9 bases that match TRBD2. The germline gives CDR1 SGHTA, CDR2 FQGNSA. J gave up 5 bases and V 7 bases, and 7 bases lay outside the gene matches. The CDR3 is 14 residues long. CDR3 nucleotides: TGTGCCAGCATCCCGGGACTAGCTGTAGATACGCAGTATTTT. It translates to CASIPGLAVDTQYF.

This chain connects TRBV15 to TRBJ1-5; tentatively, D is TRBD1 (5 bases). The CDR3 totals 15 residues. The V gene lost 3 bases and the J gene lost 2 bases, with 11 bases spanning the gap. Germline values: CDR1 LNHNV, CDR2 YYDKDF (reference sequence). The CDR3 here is CATSREGEGNQPQHF. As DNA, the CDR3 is TGTGCCACCAGCAGGGAAGGGGAAGGCAATCAGCCCCAGCATTTT.

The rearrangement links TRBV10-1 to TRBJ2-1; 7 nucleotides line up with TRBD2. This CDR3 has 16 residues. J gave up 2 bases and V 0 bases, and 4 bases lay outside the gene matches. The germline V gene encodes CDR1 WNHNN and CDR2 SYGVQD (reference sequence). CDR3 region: CASSESFSGPYNEQFF. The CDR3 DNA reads TGCGCCAGCAGTGAGTCGTTTAGCGGGCCCTACAATGAGCAGTTCTTC.

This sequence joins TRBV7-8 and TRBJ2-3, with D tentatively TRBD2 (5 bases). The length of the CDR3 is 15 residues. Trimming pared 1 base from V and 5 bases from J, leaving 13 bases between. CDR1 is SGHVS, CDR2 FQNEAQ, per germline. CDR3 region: CASSLGGFGLDTQYF. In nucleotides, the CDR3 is TGTGCCAGCAGCTTAGGAGGGTTTGGATTAGATACGCAGTATTTT. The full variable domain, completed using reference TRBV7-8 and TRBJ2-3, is GAGVSQSPRYKVAKRGQDVALRCDPISGHVSLFWYQQALGQGPEFLTYFQNEAQLDKSGLPSDRFFAERPEGSVSTLKIQRTQQEDSAVYLCASSLGGFGLDTQYFGPGTRLTVL.

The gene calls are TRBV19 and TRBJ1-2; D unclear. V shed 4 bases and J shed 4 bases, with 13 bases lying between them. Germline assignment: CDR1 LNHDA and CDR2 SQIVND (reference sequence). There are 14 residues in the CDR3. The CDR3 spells CASSKKGSGYGYTF. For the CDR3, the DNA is TGTGCCAGTAGTAAAAAGGGTTCTGGCTATGGCTACACCTTC.

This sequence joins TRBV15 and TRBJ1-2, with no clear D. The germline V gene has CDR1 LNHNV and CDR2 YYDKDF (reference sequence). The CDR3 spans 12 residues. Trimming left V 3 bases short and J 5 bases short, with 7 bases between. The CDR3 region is CATSRDEYGYTF. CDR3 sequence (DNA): TGTGCCACCAGCAGGGATGAATATGGCTACACCTTC.

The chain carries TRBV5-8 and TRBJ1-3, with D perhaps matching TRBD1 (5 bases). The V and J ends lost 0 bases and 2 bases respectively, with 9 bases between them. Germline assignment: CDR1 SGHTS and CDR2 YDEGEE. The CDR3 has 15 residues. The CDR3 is CASSLVGRAGNTIYF. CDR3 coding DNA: TGTGCCAGCAGCTTGGTTGGCAGGGCTGGAAACACCATATATTTT.

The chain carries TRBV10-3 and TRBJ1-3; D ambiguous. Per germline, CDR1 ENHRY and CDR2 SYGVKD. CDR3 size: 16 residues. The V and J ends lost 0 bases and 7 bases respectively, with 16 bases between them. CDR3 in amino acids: CAISESRPVRMNTIYF. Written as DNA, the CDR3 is TGTGCCATCAGTGAGTCACGTCCGGTCCGGATGAACACCATATATTTT.

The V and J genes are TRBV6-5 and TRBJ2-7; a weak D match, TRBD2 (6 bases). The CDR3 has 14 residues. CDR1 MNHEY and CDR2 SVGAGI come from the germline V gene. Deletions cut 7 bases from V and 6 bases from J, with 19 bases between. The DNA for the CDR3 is TGTGCCAGCATCCTGAACTTCCAGGGAGGCGAGCAGTACTTC. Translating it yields CASILNFQGGEQYF.